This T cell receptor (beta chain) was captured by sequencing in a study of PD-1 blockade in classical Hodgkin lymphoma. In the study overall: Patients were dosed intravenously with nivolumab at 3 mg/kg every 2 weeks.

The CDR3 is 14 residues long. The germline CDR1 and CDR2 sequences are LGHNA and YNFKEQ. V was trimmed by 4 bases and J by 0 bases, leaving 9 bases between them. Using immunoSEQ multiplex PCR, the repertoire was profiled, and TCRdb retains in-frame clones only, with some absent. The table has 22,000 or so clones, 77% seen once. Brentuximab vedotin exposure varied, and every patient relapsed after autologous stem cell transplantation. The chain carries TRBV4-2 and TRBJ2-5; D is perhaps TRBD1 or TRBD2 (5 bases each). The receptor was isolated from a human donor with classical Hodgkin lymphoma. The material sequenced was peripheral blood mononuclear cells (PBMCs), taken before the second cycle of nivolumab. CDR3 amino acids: CASSPWDHQETQYF. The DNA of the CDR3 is TGTGCCAGCAGCCCGTGGGACCACCAAGAGACCCAGTACTTC.